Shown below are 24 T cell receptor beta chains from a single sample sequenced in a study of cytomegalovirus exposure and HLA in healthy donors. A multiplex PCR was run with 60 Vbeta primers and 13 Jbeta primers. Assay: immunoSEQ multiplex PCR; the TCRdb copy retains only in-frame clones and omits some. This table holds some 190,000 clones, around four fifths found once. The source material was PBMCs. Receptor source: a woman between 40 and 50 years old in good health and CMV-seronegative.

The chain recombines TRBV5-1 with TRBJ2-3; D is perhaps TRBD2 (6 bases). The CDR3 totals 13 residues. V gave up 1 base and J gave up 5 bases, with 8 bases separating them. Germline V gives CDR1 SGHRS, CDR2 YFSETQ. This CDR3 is CASSLTSQDTQYF. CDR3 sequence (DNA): TGCGCCAGCAGCTTGACTAGCCAAGATACGCAGTATTTT.

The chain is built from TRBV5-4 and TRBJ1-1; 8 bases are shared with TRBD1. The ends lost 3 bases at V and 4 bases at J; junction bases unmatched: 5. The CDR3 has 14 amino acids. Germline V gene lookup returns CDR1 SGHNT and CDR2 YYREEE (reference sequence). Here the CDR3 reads CASSWGQGATEAFF. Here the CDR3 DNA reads TGTGCCAGCAGCTGGGGGCAGGGGGCCACTGAAGCTTTCTTT.

Here the CDR3 DNA reads TGTGCCAGCAGCTTGGGACAGGGGTCGGCCGGGGAGCTGTTTTTT. The encoded protein is CASSLGQGSAGELFF. The chain combines TRBV11-3 with TRBJ2-2; 10 nucleotides align to TRBD1. The germline CDR1 and CDR2 sequences are SGHNT and YENEEA. This CDR3 comprises 15 residues. V lost 3 bases, J lost 6 bases, and 4 bases stayed unmatched.

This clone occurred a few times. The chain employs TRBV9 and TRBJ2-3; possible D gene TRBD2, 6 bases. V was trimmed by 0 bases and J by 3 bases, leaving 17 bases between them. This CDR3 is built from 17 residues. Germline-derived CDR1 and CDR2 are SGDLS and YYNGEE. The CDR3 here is CASSVVRDFPITDTQYF. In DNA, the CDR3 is TGTGCCAGCAGCGTAGTTAGGGACTTCCCCATAACAGATACGCAGTATTTT.

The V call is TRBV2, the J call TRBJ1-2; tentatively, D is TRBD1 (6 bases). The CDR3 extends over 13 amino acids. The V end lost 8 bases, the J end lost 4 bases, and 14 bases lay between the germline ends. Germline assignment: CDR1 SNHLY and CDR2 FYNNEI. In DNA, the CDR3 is TGTGCCAGCGAGGGGGTCCGGGGCTATGGCTACACCTTC. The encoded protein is CASEGVRGYGYTF. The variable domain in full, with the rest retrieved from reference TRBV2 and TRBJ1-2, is EPEVTQTPSHQVTQMGQEVILRCVPISNHLYFYWYRQILGQKVEFLVSFYNNEISEKSEIFDDQFSVERPDGSNFTLKIRSTKLEDSAMYFCASEGVRGYGYTFGSGTRLTVV.

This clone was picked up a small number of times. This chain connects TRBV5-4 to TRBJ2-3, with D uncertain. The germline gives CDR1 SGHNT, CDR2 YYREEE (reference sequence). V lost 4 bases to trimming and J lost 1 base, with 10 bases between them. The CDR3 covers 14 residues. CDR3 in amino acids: CASSRGKGTDTQYF. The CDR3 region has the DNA TGTGCCAGCAGCCGCGGTAAAGGCACAGATACGCAGTATTTT.

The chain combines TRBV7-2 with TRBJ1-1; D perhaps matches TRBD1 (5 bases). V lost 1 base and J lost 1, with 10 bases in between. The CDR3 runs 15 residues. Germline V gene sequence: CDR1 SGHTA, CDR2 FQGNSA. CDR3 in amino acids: CASSLGGGGNTEAFF. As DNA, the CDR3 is TGTGCCAGCAGCTTAGGTGGGGGGGGGAACACTGAAGCTTTCTTT. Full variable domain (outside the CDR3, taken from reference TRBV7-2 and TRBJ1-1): GAGVSQSPSNKVTEKGKDVELRCDPISGHTALYWYRQSLGQGLEFLIYFQGNSAPDKSGLPSDRFSAERTGGSVSTLTIQRTQQEDSAVYLCASSLGGGGNTEAFFGQGTRLTVV.

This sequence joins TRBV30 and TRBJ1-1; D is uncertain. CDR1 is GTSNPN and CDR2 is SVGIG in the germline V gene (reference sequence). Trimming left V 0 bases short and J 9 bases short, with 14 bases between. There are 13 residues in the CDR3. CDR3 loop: CAWSVSSQLQAFF. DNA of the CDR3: TGTGCCTGGAGTGTTAGCAGCCAACTTCAAGCTTTCTTT.

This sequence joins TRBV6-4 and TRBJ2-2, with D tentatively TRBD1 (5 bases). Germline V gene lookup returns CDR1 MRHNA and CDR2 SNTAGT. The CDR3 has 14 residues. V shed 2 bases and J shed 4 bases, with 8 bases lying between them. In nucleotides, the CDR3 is TGTGCCAGCAGTGACGGCAGGGCCACCGGGGAGCTGTTTTTT. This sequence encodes CASSDGRATGELFF.

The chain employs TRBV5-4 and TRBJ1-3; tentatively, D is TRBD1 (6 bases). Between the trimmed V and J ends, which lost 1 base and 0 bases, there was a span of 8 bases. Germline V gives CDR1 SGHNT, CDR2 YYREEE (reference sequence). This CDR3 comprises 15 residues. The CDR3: CASSLRTDSGNTIYF. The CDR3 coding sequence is TGTGCCAGCAGCTTGCGGACAGACTCTGGAAACACCATATATTTT.

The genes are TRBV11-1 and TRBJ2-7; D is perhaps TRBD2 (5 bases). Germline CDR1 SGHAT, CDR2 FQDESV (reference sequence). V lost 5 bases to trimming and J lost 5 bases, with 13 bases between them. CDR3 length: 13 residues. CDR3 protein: CASSAGIRNEQYV. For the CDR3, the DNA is TGTGCCAGCAGCGCCGGGATTCGGAACGAGCAGTACGTC.

DNA of the CDR3: TGCGCCAGCAGCCAAGATATATCGGGGGTCCGGAGCTCCTACAATGAGCAGTTCTTC. This codes for CASSQDISGVRSSYNEQFF. The chain is built from TRBV4-3 and TRBJ2-1, with D possibly TRBD2 on 6 matching bases. Germline CDR1 and CDR2: LGHNA and YSLEER. V lost 0 bases and J 0 bases, leaving 18 bases between the germline ends. The CDR3 covers 19 residues.

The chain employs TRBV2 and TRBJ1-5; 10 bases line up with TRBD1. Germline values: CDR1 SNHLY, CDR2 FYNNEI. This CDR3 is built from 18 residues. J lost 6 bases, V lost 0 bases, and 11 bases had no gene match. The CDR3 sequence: CASSEALRGTGDSQPQHF. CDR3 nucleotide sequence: TGTGCCAGCAGTGAAGCGCTTCGGGGGACAGGGGACAGTCAGCCCCAGCATTTT. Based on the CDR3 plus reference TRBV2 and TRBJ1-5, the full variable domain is EPEVTQTPSHQVTQMGQEVILRCVPISNHLYFYWYRQILGQKVEFLVSFYNNEISEKSEIFDDQFSVERPDGSNFTLKIRSTKLEDSAMYFCASSEALRGTGDSQPQHFGDGTRLSIL.

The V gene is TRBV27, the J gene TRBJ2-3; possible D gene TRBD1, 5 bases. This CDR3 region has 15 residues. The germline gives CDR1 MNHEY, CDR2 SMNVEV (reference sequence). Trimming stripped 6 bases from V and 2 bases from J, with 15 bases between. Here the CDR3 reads CASRPRQILTDTQYF. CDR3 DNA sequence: TGTGCCAGCAGGCCACGACAGATCCTCACAGATACGCAGTATTTT.

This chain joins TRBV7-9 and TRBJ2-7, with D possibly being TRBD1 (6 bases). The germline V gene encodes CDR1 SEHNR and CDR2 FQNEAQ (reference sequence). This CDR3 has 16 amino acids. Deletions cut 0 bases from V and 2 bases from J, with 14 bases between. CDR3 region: CASSLAAQGKAYEQYF. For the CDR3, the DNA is TGTGCCAGCAGCTTAGCGGCTCAGGGGAAGGCCTACGAGCAGTACTTC.

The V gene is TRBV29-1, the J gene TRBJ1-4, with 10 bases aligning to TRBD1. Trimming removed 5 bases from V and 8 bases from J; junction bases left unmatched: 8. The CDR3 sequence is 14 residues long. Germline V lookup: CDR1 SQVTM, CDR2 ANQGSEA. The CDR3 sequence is CSVLPGQGREKLFF. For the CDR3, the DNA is TGCAGCGTTCTTCCGGGACAGGGGAGGGAAAAACTGTTTTTT.

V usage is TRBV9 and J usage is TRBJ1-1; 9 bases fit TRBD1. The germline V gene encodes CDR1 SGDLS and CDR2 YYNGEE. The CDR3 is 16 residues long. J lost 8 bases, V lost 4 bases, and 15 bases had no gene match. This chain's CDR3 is CASSPGGWDREGEAFF. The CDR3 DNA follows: TGTGCCAGCAGCCCGGGGGGGTGGGACAGGGAAGGAGAAGCTTTCTTT.

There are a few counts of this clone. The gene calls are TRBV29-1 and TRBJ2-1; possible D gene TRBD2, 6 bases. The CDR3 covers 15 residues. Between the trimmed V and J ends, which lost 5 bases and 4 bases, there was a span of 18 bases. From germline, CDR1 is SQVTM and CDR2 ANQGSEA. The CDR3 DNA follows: TGCAGCGTTCCTCGGGAGAGAGTCCAGTACAATGAGCAGTTCTTC. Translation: CSVPRERVQYNEQFF.

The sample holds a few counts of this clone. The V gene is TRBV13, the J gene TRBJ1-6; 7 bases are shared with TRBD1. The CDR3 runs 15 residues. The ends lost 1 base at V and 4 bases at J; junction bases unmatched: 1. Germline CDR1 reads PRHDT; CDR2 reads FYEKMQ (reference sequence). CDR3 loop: CASSLETGYNSPLHF. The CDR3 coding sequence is TGTGCCAGCAGCTTAGAGACAGGGTATAATTCACCCCTCCACTTT.

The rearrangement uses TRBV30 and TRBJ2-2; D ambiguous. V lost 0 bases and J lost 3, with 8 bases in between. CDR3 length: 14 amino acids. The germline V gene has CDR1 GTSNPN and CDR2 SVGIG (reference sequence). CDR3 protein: CAWSVRVDTGELFF. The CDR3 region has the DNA TGTGCCTGGAGTGTAAGAGTGGACACCGGGGAGCTGTTTTTT.

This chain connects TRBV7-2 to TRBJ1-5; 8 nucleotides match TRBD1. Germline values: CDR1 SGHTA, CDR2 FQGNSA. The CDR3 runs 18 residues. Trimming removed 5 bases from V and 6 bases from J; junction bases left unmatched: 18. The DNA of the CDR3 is TGTGCCAGCAGCGATGGGGGGCTGTTACAGGGGGGGAGTCAGCCCCAGCATTTT. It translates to CASSDGGLLQGGSQPQHF.

CDR3 in DNA: TGCGCCAGCAGACTAGCCGCGAACACCGGGGAGCTGTTTTTT. Encoded protein: CASRLAANTGELFF. The chain has TRBV5-1 and TRBJ2-2; possibly TRBD2 for D (6 bases). V lost 5 bases to trimming and J lost 0 bases, with 8 bases between them. Looked up from germline, CDR1 is SGHRS and CDR2 is YFSETQ. The CDR3 runs to 14 residues.

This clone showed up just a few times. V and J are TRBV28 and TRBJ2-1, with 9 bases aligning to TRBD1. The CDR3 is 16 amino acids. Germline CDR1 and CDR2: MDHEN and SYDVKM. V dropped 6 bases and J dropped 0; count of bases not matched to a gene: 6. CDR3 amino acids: CASSLGQGSSYNEQFF. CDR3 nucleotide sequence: TGTGCCAGCAGCCTGGGACAGGGTAGCTCCTACAATGAGCAGTTCTTC. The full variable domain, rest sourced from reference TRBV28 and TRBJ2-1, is DVKVTQSSRYLVKRTGEKVFLECVQDMDHENMFWYRQDPGLGLRLIYFSYDVKMKEKGDIPEGYSVSREKKERFSLILESASTNQTSMYLCASSLGQGSSYNEQFFGPGTRLTVL.

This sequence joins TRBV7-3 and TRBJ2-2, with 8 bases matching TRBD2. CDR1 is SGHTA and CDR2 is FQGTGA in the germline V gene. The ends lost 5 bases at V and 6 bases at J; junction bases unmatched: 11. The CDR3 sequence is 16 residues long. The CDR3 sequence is CASSTSGTSGSGELFF. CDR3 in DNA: TGTGCCAGCAGCACCTCCGGGACTAGTGGTTCCGGGGAGCTGTTTTTT.